This T cell receptor beta chain emerged from a study of cytomegalovirus exposure and HLA in healthy donors. Study outcomes and limitations: The study dropped some indistinguishable V segments, TRBV6-2 and TRBV6-3 among them. Reports described diagnosis of cytomegalovirus status by the classifier as highly specific and sensitive.

For this clone: Its antigen is not identified.

In the PCR, 60 Vbeta and 13 Jbeta primers were used. Method: immunoSEQ multiplex PCR; TCRdb's copy keeps in-frame clones and lacks some. This sample lists approximately 75,000 clones; its ten largest clones have about 0.83%. V lost 5 bases to trimming and J lost 5 bases, with 10 bases between them. The CDR3 is made up of 12 amino acids. Germline-derived CDR1 and CDR2 are WSHSY and SAAADI. The TCR comes from a boy aged 10-17 years in good health and CMV-seronegative. Sequenced sample: PBMCs. The chain uses TRBV10-2 and TRBJ2-7; D may be TRBD2 (6 bases). The chain's CDR3 is CASSRGGHEQYF. CDR3 coding DNA: TGCGCCAGCAGTCGGGGAGGCCACGAGCAGTACTTC.